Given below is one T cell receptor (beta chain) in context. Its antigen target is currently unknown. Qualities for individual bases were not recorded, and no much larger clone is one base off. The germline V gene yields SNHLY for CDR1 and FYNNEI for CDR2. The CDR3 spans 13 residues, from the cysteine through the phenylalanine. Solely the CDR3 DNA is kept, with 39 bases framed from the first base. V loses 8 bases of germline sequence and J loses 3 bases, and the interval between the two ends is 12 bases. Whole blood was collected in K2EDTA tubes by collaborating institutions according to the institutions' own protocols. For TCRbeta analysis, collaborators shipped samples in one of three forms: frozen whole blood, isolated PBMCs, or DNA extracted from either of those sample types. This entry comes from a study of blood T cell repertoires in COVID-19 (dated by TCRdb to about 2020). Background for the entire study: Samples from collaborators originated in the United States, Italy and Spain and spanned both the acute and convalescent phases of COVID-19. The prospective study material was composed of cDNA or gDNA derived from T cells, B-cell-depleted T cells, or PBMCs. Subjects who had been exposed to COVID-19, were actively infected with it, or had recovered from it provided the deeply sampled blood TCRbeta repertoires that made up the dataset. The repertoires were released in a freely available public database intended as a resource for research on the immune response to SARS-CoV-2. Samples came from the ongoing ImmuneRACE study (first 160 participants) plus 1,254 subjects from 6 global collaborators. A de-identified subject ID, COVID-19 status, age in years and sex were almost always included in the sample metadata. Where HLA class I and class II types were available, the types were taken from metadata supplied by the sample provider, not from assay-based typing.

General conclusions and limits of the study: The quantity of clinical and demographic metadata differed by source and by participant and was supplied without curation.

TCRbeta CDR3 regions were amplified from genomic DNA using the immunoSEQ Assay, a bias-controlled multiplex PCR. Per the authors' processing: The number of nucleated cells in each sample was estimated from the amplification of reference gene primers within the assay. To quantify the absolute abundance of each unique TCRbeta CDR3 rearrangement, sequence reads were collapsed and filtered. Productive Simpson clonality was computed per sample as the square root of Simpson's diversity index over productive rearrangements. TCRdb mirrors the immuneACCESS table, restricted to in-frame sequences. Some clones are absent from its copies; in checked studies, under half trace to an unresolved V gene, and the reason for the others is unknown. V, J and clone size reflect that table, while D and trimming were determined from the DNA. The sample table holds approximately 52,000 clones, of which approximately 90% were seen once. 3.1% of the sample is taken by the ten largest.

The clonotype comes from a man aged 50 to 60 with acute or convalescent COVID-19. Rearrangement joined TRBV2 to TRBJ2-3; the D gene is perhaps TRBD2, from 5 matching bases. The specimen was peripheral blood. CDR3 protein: CASWSGTTDTQYF. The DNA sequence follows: TGTGCCAGCTGGAGCGGAACTACAGATACGCAGTATTTT.